These 14 T cell receptor beta chains originate from one sample sequenced in a study of cytomegalovirus exposure and HLA in healthy donors. PCR was performed using 60 Vbeta and 13 Jbeta primers. This table comes from immunoSEQ multiplex PCR, and its TCRdb copy is limited to in-frame clones, with some not included. The sample contains 65,000 to 75,000 clones, around 76% of which appear only once. The sequencing input was PBMCs. These receptors originate from a man aged 45-65 years in good health and CMV-seronegative.

This chain uses TRBV4-1 with TRBJ2-2, with a tentative D call TRBD2 (5 bases). CDR3 length equals 14 residues. V was trimmed by 1 base and J by 7 bases, leaving 10 bases between them. The V gene's germline CDR1 is MGHRA and CDR2 YSYEKL. CDR3 region: CASSQGQTIGELFF. The CDR3 coding sequence is TGCGCCAGCAGCCAAGGTCAGACTATCGGGGAGCTGTTTTTT.

The genes are TRBV30 and TRBJ1-2; 7 nucleotides align to TRBD1. This CDR3 has 12 residues. Trimming cost V 7 bases and J 4 bases; bases outside gene matches: 6. The germline gives CDR1 GTSNPN, CDR2 SVGIG (reference sequence). CDR3: CAFPTGIYGYTF. The CDR3, as DNA: TGTGCCTTCCCGACAGGGATCTATGGCTACACCTTC. The full variable domain, its missing parts supplied by reference TRBV30 and TRBJ1-2, is SQTIHQWPATLVQPVGSPLSLECTVEGTSNPNLYWYRQAAGRGLQLLFYSVGIGQISSEVPQNLSASRPQDRQFILSSKKLLLSDSGFYLCAFPTGIYGYTFGSGTRLTVV.

This sequence joins TRBV5-1 and TRBJ2-1; 8 bases map to TRBD2. Germline CDR1 SGHRS, CDR2 YFSETQ. V lost 7 bases, J lost 12 bases, and 12 bases stayed unmatched. The CDR3 sequence is 13 residues long. As DNA, the CDR3 is TGCGCCAGCGGGGGACTAGTCCGGATGGGGCAGTTCTTC. This codes for CASGGLVRMGQFF.

This clone was counted a few times. CDR3 sequence: CASSYRDRGSYEQYF. The CDR3 DNA sequence: TGTGCCAGCAGTTACAGGGACAGGGGCTCCTACGAGCAGTACTTC. This rearrangement joins TRBV6-5 to TRBJ2-7; 10 nucleotides align to TRBD1. Germline V gene data show CDR1 as MNHEY and CDR2 as SVGAGI. Germline trimming cut 2 bases from V and 0 bases from J; bases unmatched to any gene: 1. The CDR3 runs to 15 residues.

V usage is TRBV25-1 and J usage is TRBJ2-7; the D is unclear. The CDR3 runs to 14 residues. The germline V gene encodes CDR1 MGHDK and CDR2 SYGVNS. Trimming pared 1 base from V and 0 bases from J, leaving 7 bases between. CDR3 sequence: CASSELATSYEQYF. CDR3 DNA: TGTGCCAGCAGTGAATTAGCTACCTCCTACGAGCAGTACTTC.

The count of this clone is one. The chain recombines TRBV9 with TRBJ1-1, with D perhaps TRBD1 (5 bases). Per the germline V gene, CDR1 is SGDLS and CDR2 is YYNGEE. V was pared by 2 bases and J by 3 bases, with 14 bases between. The CDR3 extends over 15 amino acids. DNA for the CDR3: TGTGCCAGCAGCGTCGCACAGGAGCCATACACTGAAGCTTTCTTT. This translates into CASSVAQEPYTEAFF. Full variable domain (outside the CDR3, taken from reference TRBV9 and TRBJ1-1): DSGVTQTPKHLITATGQRVTLRCSPRSGDLSVYWYQQSLDQGLQFLIQYYNGEERAKGNILERFSAQQFPDLHSELNLSSLELGDSALYFCASSVAQEPYTEAFFGQGTRLTVV.

As concerns this clone: The junction differs from germline at one of its ends, possibly a read error. The chain combines TRBV25-1 with TRBJ1-1, with 8 positions matching TRBD1. Germline V lookup: CDR1 MGHDK, CDR2 SYGVNS. This CDR3 spans 14 amino acids. CDR3: CASSEPGQVSETFF. The CDR3, as DNA: TGTGCCAGCAGTGAACCGGGACAGGTCTCTGAAACTTTCTTT.

The V call is TRBV12-5, the J call TRBJ2-4, with 8 bases identical to TRBD1. There are 14 residues in the CDR3. With V trimmed by 7 bases and J by 5 bases, 7 bases remained unmatched. CDR1 is LGHNT, CDR2 FRNRAP, per germline. This chain's CDR3 is CASAGSGGENIQYF. CDR3 sequence (DNA): TGTGCTAGTGCCGGATCAGGGGGCGAAAACATTCAGTACTTC.

The chain uses TRBV9 and TRBJ2-1; perhaps TRBD2 as D (5 bases). The ends were cut back, 0 bases at V and 6 bases at J, with 10 bases in the middle. Germline V gene sequence: CDR1 SGDLS, CDR2 YYNGEE. The CDR3 extends over 14 amino acids. The CDR3: CASSVAPGLNEQFF. The CDR3 DNA is TGTGCCAGCAGCGTAGCTCCAGGACTCAATGAGCAGTTCTTC.

This clone was recorded only once. V is TRBV30 and J is TRBJ2-7; tentative D call: TRBD2 (5 bases). Germline lookup yields CDR1 GTSNPN and CDR2 SVGIG (reference sequence). The CDR3 is 14 residues long. V gave up 1 base and J gave up 6 bases, with 16 bases separating them. This chain's CDR3 is CAWSGAGKFGEQYF. CDR3 nucleotide sequence: TGTGCCTGGAGTGGGGCCGGGAAGTTTGGCGAGCAGTACTTC.

The chain has TRBV5-1 and TRBJ2-7, with 10 bases fitting TRBD1. V lost 0 bases to trimming and J lost 3 bases; unmatched junction nucleotides: 6. The germline V gene encodes CDR1 SGHRS and CDR2 YFSETQ. The CDR3 runs to 16 residues. CDR3 loop: CASSLEPGQGYYEQYF. The CDR3, as DNA: TGCGCCAGCAGCTTGGAACCGGGACAGGGGTACTACGAGCAGTACTTC.

The genes are TRBV9 and TRBJ2-2, with D tentatively TRBD1 (5 bases). V was trimmed by 2 bases and J by 0 bases, leaving 17 bases between them. The CDR3 contains 18 residues. Germline assignment: CDR1 SGDLS and CDR2 YYNGEE. DNA for the CDR3: TGTGCCAGCAGCGTCAGTACCAAAGGGGCATCGAACACCGGGGAGCTGTTTTTT. Protein product: CASSVSTKGASNTGELFF.

This chain links TRBV7-3 with TRBJ1-1, with a weak D call TRBD1 (6 bases). Per the germline V gene, CDR1 is SGHTA and CDR2 is FQGTGA. The CDR3 consists of 16 residues. Trimming stripped 1 base from V and 5 bases from J, with 17 bases between. The CDR3 loop reads CASSLNPATGLTEAFF. The CDR3 DNA sequence: TGTGCCAGCAGCTTAAACCCTGCGACAGGACTTACTGAAGCTTTCTTT. Looking up the rest from reference TRBV7-3 and TRBJ1-1 gives the full variable domain: GAGVSQTPSNKVTEKGKYVELRCDPISGHTALYWYRQSLGQGPEFLIYFQGTGAADDSGLPNDRFFAVRPEGSVSTLKIQRTERGDSAVYLCASSLNPATGLTEAFFGQGTRLTVV.

The V call is TRBV2, the J call TRBJ1-1, with 8 nucleotides matching TRBD1. V lost 7 bases, J lost 11 bases, and 18 bases stayed unmatched. The V gene's germline CDR1 is SNHLY and CDR2 FYNNEI. The CDR3 loop spans 15 amino acids. CDR3 protein: CASISRDRLMGSAFF. The CDR3 coding sequence is TGTGCCAGCATCTCCCGGGACAGGTTGATGGGAAGCGCTTTCTTT.